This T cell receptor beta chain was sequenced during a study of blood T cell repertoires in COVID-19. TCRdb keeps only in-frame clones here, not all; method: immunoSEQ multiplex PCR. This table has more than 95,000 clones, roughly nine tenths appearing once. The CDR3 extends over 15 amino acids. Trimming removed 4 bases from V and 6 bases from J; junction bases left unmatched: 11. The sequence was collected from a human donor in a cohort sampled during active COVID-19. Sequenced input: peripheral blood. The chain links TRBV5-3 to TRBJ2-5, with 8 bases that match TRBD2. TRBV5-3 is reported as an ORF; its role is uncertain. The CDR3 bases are TGTGCCAGAAGCCCATTAACGACTAGCGCAAAGACCCAGTACTTC. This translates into CARSPLTTSAKTQYF.